This TCR beta chain is from a study of OX40 agonist ivuxolimab in advanced cancers. Whole-study findings and limits: Dose levels from 0.1 to 3.0 mg/kg saw CD4+ and CD8+ blood T cells expand clonally by week 6. More expanded clones were seen, on average, in CD8+ T cells than in CD4+. Antigen targets of the expanded peripheral T cells went undetermined.

Worth noting for this clone: No antigen is known for it.

The CDR3 totals 14 residues. After removal of 2 bases from V and 4 bases from J, the junction contained 2 bases not matched to a gene. The germline gives CDR1 MNHEY, CDR2 SVGAGI. The data were produced by immunoSEQ multiplex PCR, yet TCRdb's version contains in-frame clones alone and is incomplete. The repertoire holds under 85,000 clones, with over 75% as singletons. The source was CD4+ or CD8+ T cells sorted from blood, collected in a trial of the OX40 agonist ivuxolimab. This TCR came from an adult with an advanced solid tumor such as melanoma, head and neck, liver or kidney cancer. V usage is TRBV6-5 and J usage is TRBJ2-7; 10 nucleotides line up with TRBD1. CDR3 amino acids: CASSYPGQGYEQYF. For the CDR3, the DNA is TGTGCCAGCAGTTACCCGGGACAGGGGTACGAGCAGTACTTC.